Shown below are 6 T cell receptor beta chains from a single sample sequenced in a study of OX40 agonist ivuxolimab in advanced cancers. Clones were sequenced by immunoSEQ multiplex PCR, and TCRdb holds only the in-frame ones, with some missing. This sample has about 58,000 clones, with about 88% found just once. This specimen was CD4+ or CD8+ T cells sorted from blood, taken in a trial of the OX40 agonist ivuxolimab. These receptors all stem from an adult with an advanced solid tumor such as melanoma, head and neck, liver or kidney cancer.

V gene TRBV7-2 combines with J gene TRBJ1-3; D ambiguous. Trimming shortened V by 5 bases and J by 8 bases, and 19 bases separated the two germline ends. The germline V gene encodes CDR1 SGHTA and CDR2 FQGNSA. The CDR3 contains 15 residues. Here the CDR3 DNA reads TGTGCCAGCAGCACCGGGAACGGGTATGGGGACACCATATATTTT. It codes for CASSTGNGYGDTIYF.

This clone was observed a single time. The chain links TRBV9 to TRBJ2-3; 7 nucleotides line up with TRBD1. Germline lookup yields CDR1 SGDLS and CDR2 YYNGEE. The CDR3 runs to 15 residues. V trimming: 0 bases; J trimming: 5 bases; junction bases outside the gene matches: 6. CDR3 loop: CASSVEGQTGDTQYF. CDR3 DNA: TGTGCCAGCAGCGTAGAGGGACAGACGGGAGATACGCAGTATTTT.

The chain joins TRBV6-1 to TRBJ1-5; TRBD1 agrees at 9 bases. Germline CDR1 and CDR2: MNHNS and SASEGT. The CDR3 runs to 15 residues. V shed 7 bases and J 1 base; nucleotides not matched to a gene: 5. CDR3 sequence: CASKTGGRSNQPQHF. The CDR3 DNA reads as TGTGCCAGCAAGACAGGGGGAAGGAGCAATCAGCCCCAGCATTTT.

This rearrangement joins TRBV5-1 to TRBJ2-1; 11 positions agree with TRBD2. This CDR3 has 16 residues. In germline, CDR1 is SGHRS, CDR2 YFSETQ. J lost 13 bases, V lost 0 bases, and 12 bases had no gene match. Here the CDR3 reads CASSLVGSGGVPYQFF. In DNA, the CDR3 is TGCGCCAGCAGCTTGGTAGGTAGCGGGGGGGTTCCGTACCAGTTCTTC.

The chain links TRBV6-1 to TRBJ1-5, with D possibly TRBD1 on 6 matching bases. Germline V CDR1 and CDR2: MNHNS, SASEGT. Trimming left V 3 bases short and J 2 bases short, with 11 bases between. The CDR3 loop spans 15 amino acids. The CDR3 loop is CASSEGDTRNQPQHF. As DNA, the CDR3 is TGTGCCAGCAGTGAGGGGGACACTCGCAATCAGCCCCAGCATTTT.

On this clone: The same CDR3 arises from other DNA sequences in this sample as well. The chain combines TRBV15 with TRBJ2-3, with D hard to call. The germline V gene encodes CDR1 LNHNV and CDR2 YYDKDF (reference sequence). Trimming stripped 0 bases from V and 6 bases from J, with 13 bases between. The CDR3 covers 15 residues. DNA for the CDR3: TGTGCCACCAGCAGAGATCGAGGACCCGCGGATACGCAGTATTTT. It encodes CATSRDRGPADTQYF.